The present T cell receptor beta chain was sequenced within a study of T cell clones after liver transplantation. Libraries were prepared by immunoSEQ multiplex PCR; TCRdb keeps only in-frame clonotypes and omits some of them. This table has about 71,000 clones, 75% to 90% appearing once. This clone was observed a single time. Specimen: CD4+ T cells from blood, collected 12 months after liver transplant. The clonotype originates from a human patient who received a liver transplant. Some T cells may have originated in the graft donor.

This CDR3 is CASSLWGGEGEQFF. CDR3 DNA: TGTGCCAGTAGCCTTTGGGGAGGGGAGGGTGAGCAGTTCTTC. The chain has TRBV19 and TRBJ2-1; 7 bases map to TRBD2. The CDR3 is 14 residues long. J gave up 9 bases and V 6 bases, and 11 bases lay outside the gene matches. CDR1 and CDR2 from the germline V gene are LNHDA and SQIVND (reference sequence).